These 6 T cell receptor beta chains came from one sample sequenced in a study of breast tumors, draining lymph nodes, adjacent tissues (dated by TCRdb to 2016 to 2017). The method behind the library was multiplex PCR. The instrument was an Illumina HiSeq 2000. TCRdb reprocessed the public reads (quality trimming at Q25 with fastp, clone calling with MiXCR) and kept in-frame beta chains. Rows are unified per CDR3 protein, each entry keeping the most common DNA and genes. Present in this sample are about 110,000 distinct CDR3 sequences, roughly 29% of which were seen just once. Less than 6% of the sample belongs to the ten largest clones. The lymph node samples were taken from the axillary draining lymph nodes of breast cancer patients. The sequenced material came from axillary lymph node tissue. The receptor set was obtained from a female donor with breast cancer. Some clones in this sample may be carry-over from other donors' samples.

In regard to this clonotype: Since a much larger clone is just one base distant, this may be a read error. The rearrangement uses TRBV11-3 and TRBJ2-1; possible D gene TRBD2, 6 bases. The CDR3 runs to 12 residues. Germline values: CDR1 SGHNT, CDR2 YENEEA. The DNA for the CDR3 is TGTGCCAGCAGCTTAGATCGGGGGACCAGGTCCTTC. Translated: CASSLDRGTRSF.

This clonotype was detected only a few times. At one of its ends the junction is not consistent with the germline gene, which may arise from a read error. V and J are TRBV5-4 and TRBJ2-2; tentative D call: TRBD2 (5 bases). This CDR3 spans 15 amino acids. Per the germline V gene, CDR1 is SGHNT and CDR2 is YYREEE (reference sequence). The CDR3 region is CASSLTRGNTGELLF. Written as DNA, the CDR3 is TGTGCCAGCAGCCTGACCCGGGGAAACACCGGGGAGCTGCTTTTT.

This rearrangement joins TRBV20-1 to TRBJ1-5; tentative D call: TRBD1 (6 bases). Trimming removed 3 bases from V and 3 bases from J, with 12 bases in between. This CDR3 is built from 14 residues. The germline CDR1 and CDR2 sequences are DFQATT and SNEGSKA (reference sequence). CDR3 sequence: CSARGGTINQPQHF. The CDR3 region has the DNA TGCAGTGCTAGGGGGGGCACAATCAATCAGCCCCAGCATTTT.

Concerning this clonotype itself: This could be a read error, since a much larger clone is one nucleotide away. V usage is TRBV11-2 and J usage is TRBJ2-1, with D possibly TRBD1 on 5 matching bases. Germline-derived CDR1 and CDR2 are SGHAT and FQNNGV. The V and J ends lost 1 base and 0 bases respectively, with 13 bases between them. The CDR3 length is 17 residues. CDR3: CASSLGQTPGSYNEQFF. The CDR3 bases are TGTGCCAGCAGCTTAGGACAGACCCCCGGCTCCTACAATGAGCAGTTCTTC.

This clonotype was counted at least ten times. V gene TRBV19 combines with J gene TRBJ1-5, with 7 bases matching TRBD1. V lost 5 bases, J lost 7 bases, and 11 bases stayed unmatched. The CDR3 has 15 residues. Germline CDR1 is LNHDA and CDR2 is SQIVND (reference sequence). This CDR3 is CASSSDRRREQPQHF. Here the CDR3 DNA reads TGTGCCAGTAGTTCGGACAGGCGTAGGGAGCAGCCCCAGCATTTT.

This clonotype was recorded a few times. A much larger clone differs from this one at a single base, so this may be a read error. CDR3 sequence: CASSLVVSGGATDPQYF. The CDR3 bases are TGTGCCAGCAGCTTAGTGGTTAGCGGGGGGGCGACAGATCCGCAGTATTTT. The V gene is TRBV7-2, the J gene TRBJ2-3; TRBD2 matches 11 bases. From germline, CDR1 is SGHTA and CDR2 FQGNSA. The CDR3 totals 17 residues.